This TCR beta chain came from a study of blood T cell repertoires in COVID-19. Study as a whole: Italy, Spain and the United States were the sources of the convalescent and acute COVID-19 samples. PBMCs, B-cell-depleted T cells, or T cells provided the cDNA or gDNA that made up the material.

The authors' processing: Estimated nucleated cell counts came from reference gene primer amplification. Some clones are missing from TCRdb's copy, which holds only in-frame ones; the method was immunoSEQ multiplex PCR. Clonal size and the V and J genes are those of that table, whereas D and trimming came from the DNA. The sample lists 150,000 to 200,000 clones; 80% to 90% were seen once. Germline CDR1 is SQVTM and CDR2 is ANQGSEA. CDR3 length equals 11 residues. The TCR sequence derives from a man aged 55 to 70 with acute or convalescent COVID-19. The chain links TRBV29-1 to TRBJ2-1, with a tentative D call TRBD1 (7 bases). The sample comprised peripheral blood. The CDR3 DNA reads TGCGGCGGGGACAGAAACAATGAGCAGTTCTTC. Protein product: CGGDRNNEQFF.